This TCR beta chain came from a study of cytomegalovirus exposure and HLA in healthy donors listed by TCRdb under 2017. For the wider study: A later analysis indicated that the 90 to 150 validation repertoires were generated on the platform also employed for the 720 or so repertoires of the first cohort. The study aimed to test whether cataloging public T cell receptors could reveal signatures of past pathogen exposure. Along with the approximately 700-subject first cohort, a separate validation cohort of over 90 different subjects was used. High-throughput TCR immunosequencing, statistical association of individual TCRs with disease status, and machine learning were combined to predict cytomegalovirus infection status.

The paper as a whole reports these results and caveats: The validation cohort had no HLA typing available for a later analysis, so co-occurrence within that cohort was assessed over all 120 repertoires. Cytomegalovirus status was reported to be diagnosed by the classifier with high specificity and sensitivity in both the original and validation cohorts. A total of about 150 TCR beta chains were listed by the study as associated with cytomegalovirus. Most TCR sequences were seen in very few donors, while some public TCRs were found in many individuals. A few of the identified cytomegalovirus-associated TCR beta chains were confirmed in vitro to be specific for cytomegalovirus antigens. A later analysis found that TCRs clustered in the first cohort also tended to co-occur in the 130 or so validation repertoires, with 90% to 95% of cluster scores above 0. It was suggested by the authors that the approach could potentially be generalized to other disease states and immunological phenotypes.

Library generation was performed with the immunoSEQ multiplex PCR assay. The authors processed their data as follows. A statistical classification framework was built to diagnose cytomegalovirus status from the catalog of TCR beta chain sequences. TCRdb took over this immuneACCESS table, retaining in-frame rearrangements with V and J assigned. Such tables are incomplete; in checked studies, under half of the missing clones stem from an unresolved V gene, and the remainder is unexplained. The V and J calls and the clone size are those of that table, but D and trimming were determined from the DNA. The sample table shows 150,000 to 200,000 clones, and approximately 86% are seen once. The top ten clones comprise roughly 2.5% of the sample. As encoded in the germline V gene, CDR1 is SGHRS while CDR2 is YFSETQ. Spanning cysteine to phenylalanine, the CDR3 consists of 17 amino acids. Here the CDR3 DNA is all that survives: 51 bases in frame from base 1. V is reduced by 0 bases and J by 0 bases, leaving a spacing of 15 bases between them.

Remarks on this clone: Its recognized antigen is unknown. No clone much larger than this one lies a single base away; base qualities are absent.

The donors belonged to the validation cohort of over a hundred subjects, which was separate from the roughly 670-subject first cohort. This clonotype was sampled from a man younger than 30 in good health and CMV-seropositive. The sequence joins TRBV5-1 to TRBJ1-2, and TRBD1 may be the D gene, going by 5 matching bases. The sample consisted of PBMCs. The CDR3 region has the sequence CASSLGTQGPTNYGYTF. The DNA sequence reads TGCGCCAGCAGCTTGGGGACACAAGGCCCTACTAACTATGGCTACACCTTC. Reference TRBV5-1 and TRBJ1-2 proteins supply the regions before and after the CDR3; the full variable domain is: KAGVTQTPRYLIKTRGQQVTLSCSPISGHRSVSWYQQTPGQGLQFLFEYFSETQRNKGNFPGRFSGRQFSNSRSEMNVSTLELGDSALYLCASSLGTQGPTNYGYTFGSGTRLTVV.